These 11 T cell receptor beta chains came from one sample sequenced in a study of T cells in Graves' hyperthyroidism and ophthalmopathy. Using RNA transcripts as the source, TCR beta CDR3 regions were amplified. Researchers ran a first-round RT-PCR on the TCR CDR3 using the HTBI primer set. TCRdb reprocessed the multiplex PCR reads with MiXCR, giving one entry per CDR3 protein. The table has 410,000 or so distinct CDR3 sequences, around 15% seen once. Input material: blood. The receptors come from a man between 18 and 29 years old with Graves' ophthalmopathy.

At least ten counts were recorded for this clonotype. The CDR3 sequence: CASRKLGQGRGYTF. DNA of the CDR3: TGTGCCAGTAGGAAATTGGGACAGGGACGCGGCTACACCTTC. The chain recombines TRBV19 with TRBJ1-2; 9 nucleotides align to TRBD1. Germline V gives CDR1 LNHDA, CDR2 SQIVND (reference sequence). This CDR3 is built from 14 residues. After removal of 6 bases from V and 8 bases from J, the junction contained 10 bases not matched to a gene.

V is TRBV4-1 and J is TRBJ2-5; perhaps TRBD2 as D (6 bases). Germline V gives CDR1 MGHRA, CDR2 YSYEKL. V dropped 3 bases and J dropped 5 bases, with 13 bases sitting between them. The CDR3 spans 14 residues. For the CDR3, the DNA is TGCGCCAGCAGCCAGAGACTAGTTTGGGAGACCCAGTACTTC. Translation: CASSQRLVWETQYF.

This clonotype was picked up many times. The chain has TRBV13 and TRBJ2-5, with 8 bases identical to TRBD2. CDR1 is PRHDT, CDR2 FYEKMQ, per germline (reference sequence). The CDR3 loop spans 16 amino acids. J gave up 0 bases and V 3 bases, and 6 bases lay outside the gene matches. The CDR3 DNA is TGTGCCAGCAGCTTCTTAGCGGGAAGATACCAAGAGACCCAGTACTTC. This codes for CASSFLAGRYQETQYF.

This clonotype was counted at least ten times. This chain uses TRBV7-2 with TRBJ2-3, with TRBD2 matching over 10 bases. Germline V gives CDR1 SGHTA, CDR2 FQGNSA. The CDR3 has 14 residues. After removal of 5 bases from V and 4 bases from J, the junction contained 3 bases not matched to a gene. In DNA, the CDR3 is TGTGCCAGCAGCCCCGGACTAGCGGCAGATACGCAGTATTTT. The encoded protein is CASSPGLAADTQYF.

The chain joins TRBV10-2 to TRBJ2-3; 8 positions agree with TRBD2. Trimming took 1 base from V and 1 from J; bases not matched to a gene: 7. Germline CDR1 is WSHSY and CDR2 is SAAADI. This CDR3 has 17 amino acids. In nucleotides, the CDR3 is TGCGCCAGCAGTGAGTTTCGGGGGGGCCCAGGCACAGATACGCAGTATTTT. Protein product: CASSEFRGGPGTDTQYF.

The chain links TRBV19 to TRBJ2-2; no definite D call. V gave up 5 bases and J gave up 7 bases, with 11 bases separating them. The CDR3 covers 13 residues. Germline assignment: CDR1 LNHDA and CDR2 SQIVND (reference sequence). The CDR3 DNA reads TGTGCCAGTAGTTTGGGATTAATCGGGGAGCTGTTTTTT. Encoded protein: CASSLGLIGELFF.

This clonotype was seen a few times. The chain joins TRBV9 to TRBJ2-7, with 8 bases that match TRBD1. The CDR3 consists of 15 residues. The junction had 4 bases not matched to a gene; V was cut back by 0 bases and J by 2 bases. Germline V gene sequence: CDR1 SGDLS, CDR2 YYNGEE. The CDR3 nucleotides read TGTGCCAGCAGCGTAGAGGCAGGGGGCACCTACGAGCAGTACTTC. Amino acids: CASSVEAGGTYEQYF.

This clonotype was seen a handful of times. The J gene is TRBJ2-1, the V gene TRBV6-2 or TRBV6-3; D gene uncertain. From germline, CDR1 is MNHEY and CDR2 SVGEGT. CDR3 length: 14 residues. V was clipped by 0 bases and J by 9 bases, with 12 bases between them. CDR3 residues: CASSYSLGLSEQFF. For the CDR3, the DNA is TGTGCCAGCAGTTACTCGCTAGGGTTGAGTGAGCAGTTCTTC.

This clonotype was recorded many times. The chain combines TRBV12-3 or TRBV12-4 with TRBJ2-7, with 8 bases fitting TRBD1. The J segment lost 2 bases and the V segment lost 6 bases, leaving 9 bases of the junction unmatched. The CDR3 length is 15 residues. CDR3 in amino acids: CASRVDRGNAYEQYF. The DNA for the CDR3 is TGTGCCAGCAGAGTAGACAGGGGAAATGCCTACGAGCAGTACTTC.

The chain carries TRBV19 and TRBJ2-5; 7 nucleotides agree with TRBD2. The CDR3 has 18 amino acids. Germline V lookup: CDR1 LNHDA, CDR2 SQIVND (reference sequence). Losses at the gene ends were 5 bases for V and 1 base for J; bases not matched to a gene: 16. CDR3 loop: CASSPSQRDLMFQETQYF. CDR3 nucleotide sequence: TGTGCCAGTAGTCCCAGCCAGCGGGACTTAATGTTCCAAGAGACCCAGTACTTC.

The rearrangement joins TRBV30 to TRBJ1-3; tentatively, D is TRBD1 (6 bases). The ends were cut back, 5 bases at V and 4 bases at J, with 21 bases in the middle. CDR3 length: 16 amino acids. Germline V gene lookup returns CDR1 GTSNPN and CDR2 SVGIG (reference sequence). This CDR3 is CAWASYTTGTGNTIYF. CDR3 bases: TGTGCCTGGGCCTCGTATACCACAGGGACAGGAAACACCATATATTTT.